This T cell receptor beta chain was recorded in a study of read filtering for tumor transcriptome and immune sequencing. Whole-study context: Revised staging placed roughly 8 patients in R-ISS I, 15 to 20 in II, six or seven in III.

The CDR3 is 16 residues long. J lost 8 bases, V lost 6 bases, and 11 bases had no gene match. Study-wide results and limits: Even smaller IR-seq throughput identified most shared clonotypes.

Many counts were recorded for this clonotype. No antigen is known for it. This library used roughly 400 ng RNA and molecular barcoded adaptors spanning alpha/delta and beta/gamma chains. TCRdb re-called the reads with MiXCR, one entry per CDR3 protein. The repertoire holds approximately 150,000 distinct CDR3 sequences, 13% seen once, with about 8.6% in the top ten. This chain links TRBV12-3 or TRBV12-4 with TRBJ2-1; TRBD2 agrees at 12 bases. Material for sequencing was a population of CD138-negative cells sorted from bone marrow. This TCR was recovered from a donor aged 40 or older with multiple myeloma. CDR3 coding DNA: TGTGCCAGCAGGTCCCGGACTAGCGGGGACCTCCATGAGCAGTTCTTC. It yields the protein CASRSRTSGDLHEQFF.